This T cell receptor (beta chain) appears in the sequencing data of a study of siplizumab effects on memory and regulatory T cells. Study-wide findings and caveats: In siplizumab conditions, mappable alloreactive CD4+ clones averaged roughly 64% Treg-derived, against around 28% in controls.

CDR1 is SGDLS, CDR2 YYNGEE, per germline. The ends lost 3 bases at V and 1 base at J; junction bases unmatched: 9. The CDR3 is 17 residues long. For this clone: Its matching antigen is unknown.

Sequencing used immunoSEQ multiplex PCR; TCRdb keeps in-frame clones, though not all of them. The sample includes some 75,000 clones, 90% to 95% of them seen just once. The clonotype was recovered from a human donor in good health. The V gene is TRBV9, the J gene TRBJ2-3; 9 bases are shared with TRBD1. The sample comprised CD8+ T cells sorted from blood. This CDR3 is CASSETGGNVGTDTQYF. CDR3 bases: TGTGCCAGCAGCGAAACAGGGGGCAACGTGGGCACAGATACGCAGTATTTT.